Listed below are T cell receptor beta chains from one sample, sequenced in a study of blood T cell repertoires in COVID-19. Here immunoSEQ multiplex PCR was the method, and the copy in TCRdb shows in-frame clones only, minus some. The sample has around 230,000 clones; almost 85% are singletons. The sample was PBMCs or T cells enriched from blood (not recorded which). The receptor set was obtained from a man between 40 and 49 years old who had recovered from COVID-19. The CDR3 runs from the conserved cysteine through the conserved F or W. A D gene is named only where the DNA matches it firmly. For some rows the clone size is stated as once, few or many, or as a class when expanded; others skip it.

v_gene,abundance,d_gene,j_gene,CDR3aa,CDR3nt
TRBV13,once,TRBD1,TRBJ2-3,CASSFGRGQGPTGTQYF,TGTGCCAGCAGCTTTGGCCGGGGACAGGGCCCCACGGGTACGCAGTATTTT
TRBV2,.,TRBD1,TRBJ1-1,CATQGAGTEAFF,TGTGCCACACAGGGGGCTGGCACTGAAGCTTTCTTT
TRBV7-2,.,.,TRBJ1-2,CASSQRGPWGGYTF,TGTGCCAGCAGTCAGCGAGGGCCCTGGGGTGGCTACACCTTC
TRBV2,.,TRBD2,TRBJ2-7,CASSYLAGVYEQYF,TGTGCCAGCAGTTACTTAGCGGGGGTCTACGAGCAGTACTTC
TRBV7-3,.,.,TRBJ2-1,CASSLRAGVGQFF,TGTGCCAGCAGCTTAAGGGCTGGCGTCGGGCAGTTCTTC
TRBV18,.,.,TRBJ1-1,CASSPPAGRGTEAFF,TGTGCCAGCTCACCACCCGCAGGGCGAGGCACTGAAGCTTTCTTT
TRBV7-2,.,.,TRBJ2-7,CASSLGRLSGRSYEQYF,TGTGCCAGCAGCTTAGGGAGGCTCTCAGGACGGTCCTACGAGCAGTACTTC
TRBV6-2/TRBV6-3,.,TRBD1,TRBJ1-5,CASSNRGRSQPQHF,TGTGCCAGCAGCAACAGGGGGAGAAGTCAGCCCCAGCATTTT
TRBV6-1,.,.,TRBJ1-1,CASSEHEGTAFF,TGTGCCAGCAGTGAACACGAGGGCACAGCTTTCTTT
TRBV4-1,.,TRBD1,TRBJ1-1,CASSPHRGEAFF,TGCGCCAGCAGCCCCCACAGGGGGGAGGCTTTCTTT
TRBV28,.,TRBD1,TRBJ2-3,CASNSPGTGEYTQYF,TGTGCCAGCAACTCCCCCGGGACAGGGGAATATACGCAGTATTTT
TRBV7-3,.,TRBD1,TRBJ2-7,CASSSPRDRGHYEQYF,TGTGCCAGCAGCTCACCCCGGGACAGGGGGCACTACGAGCAGTACTTC
TRBV18,.,.,TRBJ2-1,CASSPPDNEQFF,TGTGCCAGCTCACCACCCGACAATGAGCAGTTCTTC
TRBV20-1,.,.,TRBJ2-7,CSASGSHEQYF,TGCAGTGCTAGCGGGAGCCACGAGCAGTACTTC
TRBV6-4,.,.,TRBJ2-3,CASRQTASTDTQYF,TGTGCCAGCAGACAGACAGCTAGCACAGATACGCAGTATTTT
TRBV9,.,.,TRBJ2-7,CASSVTPLGREQYF,TGTGCCAGCAGCGTGACTCCTCTTGGCCGAGAGCAGTACTTC
TRBV28,few,TRBD1,TRBJ1-6,CAVQGENSPLHF,TGTGCCGTGCAGGGGGAGAATTCACCCCTCCACTTT
TRBV10-2,.,.,TRBJ2-3,CASSGVAGYTDTQYF,TGCGCCAGCAGTGGTGTGGCGGGATACACAGATACGCAGTATTTT
TRBV5-6,.,.,TRBJ2-7,CASSSNRDEQYF,TGTGCCAGCAGCAGCAACAGGGACGAGCAGTACTTC
TRBV2,.,TRBD1,TRBJ1-4,CASSDRGTTNEKLFF,TGTGCCAGCAGTGACAGGGGGACAACTAATGAAAAACTGTTTTTT
TRBV30,.,.,TRBJ2-7,CAWSVAGAREQYF,TGTGCCTGGAGTGTTGCAGGGGCAAGGGAGCAGTACTTC
TRBV5-4,few,.,TRBJ2-3,CASSLSRADTQYF,TGTGCCAGCAGCTTGAGTCGAGCAGATACGCAGTATTTT
TRBV11-2,.,TRBD1,TRBJ2-7,CASNNGQGAYEQYF,TGTGCCAGCAACAACGGGCAGGGGGCTTACGAGCAGTACTTC
TRBV7-9,.,TRBD1,TRBJ2-2,CASSYRTGSNTGELFF,TGTGCCAGCAGCTATCGGACAGGGTCAAACACCGGGGAGCTGTTTTTT
TRBV5-1,.,.,TRBJ1-4,CASSSVTNEKLFF,TGCGCCAGCAGCTCGGTTACTAATGAAAAACTGTTTTTT
TRBV28,.,.,TRBJ2-7,CASSLRGSTSYEQYF,TGTGCCAGCAGTTTAAGGGGCAGTACCTCCTACGAGCAGTACTTC
TRBV3-1/TRBV3-2,many,.,TRBJ1-5,CASSQGGGSNQPQHF,TGTGCCAGCAGCCAAGGCGGGGGGAGCAATCAGCCCCAGCATTTT
TRBV2,.,TRBD2,TRBJ2-1,CASSERVLAGLNEQFF,TGTGCCAGCAGCGAACGGGTCCTAGCGGGACTGAATGAGCAGTTCTTC
TRBV12-3/TRBV12-4,.,.,TRBJ1-4,CASRWGGGEKLFF,TGTGCCAGCAGGTGGGGGGGTGGTGAAAAACTGTTTTTT
TRBV5-1,.,.,TRBJ2-7,CASSSLEGNYEQYF,TGCGCCAGCAGCTCCCTGGAGGGGAATTACGAGCAGTACTTC
TRBV6-6,.,.,TRBJ1-4,CASSSQAGNEKLFF,TGTGCCAGCAGCTCACAGGCGGGGAATGAAAAACTGTTTTTT
TRBV7-9,.,.,TRBJ1-6,CASSLGGSLMNSPLHF,TGTGCCAGCAGCTTGGGGGGTAGTCTCATGAATTCACCCCTCCACTTT
TRBV19,once,.,TRBJ2-1,CASSIGGYGSNEQFF,TGTGCCAGTAGTATAGGAGGGTATGGATCGAATGAGCAGTTCTTC
TRBV11-2,.,.,TRBJ1-2,CASSSHLGGVGYGYTF,TGTGCCAGCAGCTCCCACTTGGGAGGGGTGGGGTATGGCTACACCTTC
TRBV19,.,.,TRBJ1-2,CASSNQGRDYGYTF,TGTGCCAGTAGTAACCAGGGGAGGGACTATGGCTACACCTTC
TRBV19,.,.,TRBJ1-3,CASSIVGTVGNTIYF,TGTGCCAGTAGTATCGTAGGAACAGTCGGAAACACCATATATTTT
TRBV2,.,TRBD2,TRBJ2-7,CASSETSGAPYEQYF,TGTGCCAGCAGTGAGACTAGCGGAGCCCCCTACGAGCAGTACTTC
TRBV29-1,.,TRBD1,TRBJ2-4,CSESGQNLAKNIQYF,TGCAGCGAATCGGGACAGAACCTAGCCAAAAACATTCAGTACTTC
TRBV4-2,.,.,TRBJ2-7,CASSHATGSYEQYF,TGTGCCAGCAGCCACGCTACAGGGTCCTACGAGCAGTACTTC
TRBV14,.,TRBD2,TRBJ2-1,CASRISGSGYNEQFF,TGTGCCAGCAGAATCAGCGGGAGTGGTTACAATGAGCAGTTCTTC
TRBV7-9,.,.,TRBJ1-1,CASSLYRPDTEAFF,TGTGCCAGCAGCTTATACAGGCCGGACACTGAAGCTTTCTTT
TRBV5-6,.,TRBD1,TRBJ1-2,CASSLAAGGASGYTF,TGTGCCAGCAGCTTGGCGGCAGGGGGCGCGAGTGGCTACACCTTC
TRBV7-2,.,TRBD1,TRBJ1-3,CASSFTGGSGNTIYF,TGTGCCAGCAGCTTTACAGGGGGCTCTGGAAACACCATATATTTT
TRBV3-1/TRBV3-2,.,TRBD2,TRBJ2-3,CASSPKISAGGNTQYF,TGTGCCAGCAGCCCCAAGATATCAGCGGGGGGAAATACGCAGTATTTT
TRBV5-1,.,.,TRBJ1-1,CASSLGVPDTYFQQAFF,TGCGCCAGCAGCTTGGGGGTTCCGGACACCTACTTCCAACAGGCTTTCTTT
TRBV28,few,TRBD1,TRBJ1-5,CASSSGQGANQPQHF,TGTGCCAGCAGTTCGGGACAGGGTGCCAATCAGCCCCAGCATTTT
TRBV6-2/TRBV6-3,.,.,TRBJ1-1,CASSLGGEAEAFF,TGTGCCAGCAGTTTGGGGGGGGAGGCTGAAGCTTTCTTT
TRBV5-1,few,.,TRBJ1-2,CASSSEGTYGGYTF,TGCGCCAGCAGCTCCGAGGGGACATACGGAGGCTACACCTTC
TRBV5-1,.,TRBD2,TRBJ2-1,CASSPRLAGEDEQFF,TGCGCCAGCAGCCCACGACTAGCGGGAGAAGATGAGCAGTTCTTC
TRBV13,few,.,TRBJ1-1,CASSLRGELNTEAFF,TGTGCCAGCAGCTTACGGGGGGAACTGAACACTGAAGCTTTCTTT
TRBV30,.,.,TRBJ1-6,CAWSSGGTLNSPLHF,TGTGCCTGGAGTTCCGGAGGGACCCTAAATTCACCCCTCCACTTT
TRBV7-9,.,.,TRBJ2-2,CASSLGNTRSLVTTGELFF,TGTGCCAGCAGCTTGGGGAATACTAGGAGTCTGGTTACCACCGGGGAGCTGTTTTTT
TRBV27,.,.,TRBJ1-2,CASSLMWDTSNYGYTF,TGTGCCAGCAGTTTAATGTGGGACACATCTAACTATGGCTACACCTTC